The 10 T cell receptor beta chains given below trace back to one sample, sequenced in a study of cytotoxic CD8 clonotypes in ibrutinib-treated CLL. Here immunoSEQ multiplex PCR was the method, and the copy in TCRdb shows in-frame clones only, minus some. The sample has approximately 100,000 clones, 55% to 75% seen once. The sample was PBMCs, taken after 24 months of ibrutinib treatment. These receptors all come from a human donor with chronic lymphocytic leukemia.

This clone turned up a few times. The chain employs TRBV30 and TRBJ1-2, with D hard to call. CDR1 GTSNPN and CDR2 SVGIG come from the germline V gene (reference sequence). This CDR3 comprises 12 residues. The ends were cut back, 3 bases at V and 8 bases at J, with 13 bases in the middle. The CDR3 DNA reads TGTGCCTGGAGACCCACATCGGGGGGCTACACCTTC. Its translation: CAWRPTSGGYTF. The complete variable domain, with remaining parts taken from reference TRBV30 and TRBJ1-2, reads SQTIHQWPATLVQPVGSPLSLECTVEGTSNPNLYWYRQAAGRGLQLLFYSVGIGQISSEVPQNLSASRPQDRQFILSSKKLLLSDSGFYLCAWRPTSGGYTFGSGTRLTVV.

Note on this clone: A read error may produce the germline difference seen at one junction end. The rearrangement joins TRBV2 to TRBJ1-6; D remains unclear. The CDR3 has 16 amino acids. The germline CDR1 and CDR2 sequences are SNHLY and FYNNEI. The CDR3 reads CASNEQGRSYNSPLHF. The CDR3 DNA reads as TGTGCCAGCAATGAACAAGGGAGATCCTATAATTCACCCCTCCACTTT.

This chain links TRBV4-1 with TRBJ2-2, with D uncertain. The CDR3 has 15 amino acids. V was clipped by 1 base and J by 6 bases, with 12 bases between them. CDR1 and CDR2 (germline): MGHRA, YSYEKL. DNA for the CDR3: TGCGCCAGCAGCCAAGTAGCCCTAGTAGCCGGGGAGCTGTTTTTT. Translating it yields CASSQVALVAGELFF.

J is TRBJ2-5 and V is TRBV5-1, with D perhaps TRBD1 or TRBD2 (5 bases each). Trimming cost V 0 bases and J 3 bases, with 9 bases left between them. The germline gives CDR1 SGHRS, CDR2 YFSETQ. This CDR3 has 14 amino acids. The DNA for the CDR3 is TGCGCCAGCAGCTTGGGGGGGTCAGAAGAGACCCAGTACTTC. Its protein is CASSLGGSEETQYF.

The V gene is TRBV5-1, the J gene TRBJ2-1, with D perhaps given as TRBD1 or TRBD2 (6 bases each). From germline, CDR1 is SGHRS and CDR2 YFSETQ. Trimming took 4 bases from V and 9 from J, leaving 14 bases between them. This CDR3 has 13 amino acids. The CDR3 region is CASSLGGGLEQFF. The CDR3 DNA reads as TGCGCCAGCAGCCTAGGAGGGGGTCTTGAGCAGTTCTTC.

The gene calls are TRBV7-9 and TRBJ1-4; maybe TRBD1 (5 bases). There are 13 residues in the CDR3. The V gene's germline CDR1 is SEHNR and CDR2 FQNEAQ (reference sequence). V lost 2 bases and J 7 bases, leaving 8 bases between the germline ends. CDR3 in DNA: TGTGCCAGCAGCTTAACTCAGGGTGAAAAACTGTTTTTT. Amino acids: CASSLTQGEKLFF.

This clone has just a few counts. The chain employs TRBV4-1 and TRBJ2-7; the D is unclear. From germline, CDR1 is MGHRA and CDR2 YSYEKL. The CDR3 is 14 amino acids. V was clipped by 4 bases and J by 0 bases, with 10 bases between them. CDR3 DNA: TGCGCCAGCAGCCGGGCAGACGGCTCCTACGAGCAGTACTTC. Encoded protein: CASSRADGSYEQYF.

V usage is TRBV2 and J usage is TRBJ1-5; TRBD1 might be the D (6 bases). V was clipped by 3 bases and J by 4 bases, with 16 bases between them. The CDR3 is 16 residues long. Germline V gene lookup returns CDR1 SNHLY and CDR2 FYNNEI. The CDR3 DNA sequence: TGTGCCAGCAGTGAGGACAGTGGACCTTCTAATCAGCCCCAGCATTTT. This translates into CASSEDSGPSNQPQHF. The complete variable domain, with remaining parts taken from reference TRBV2 and TRBJ1-5, reads EPEVTQTPSHQVTQMGQEVILRCVPISNHLYFYWYRQILGQKVEFLVSFYNNEISEKSEIFDDQFSVERPDGSNFTLKIRSTKLEDSAMYFCASSEDSGPSNQPQHFGDGTRLSIL.

This clone has only a few counts. The chain links TRBV1 to TRBJ2-2; TRBD1 is taken as the D call from the table, unchecked against the DNA. TRBV1 corresponds to a pseudogene. This CDR3 has 17 residues. CDR3 nucleotide sequence: TGCACCAGCAGCCAAGTCAGGGACAGGGGGAACACCGGGGAGCTGTTTTTT. Protein sequence: CTSSQVRDRGNTGELFF.

The sample holds a few counts of this clone. V and J are TRBV30 and TRBJ2-3, with 8 positions matching TRBD2. Germline assignment: CDR1 GTSNPN and CDR2 SVGIG (reference sequence). This CDR3 spans 14 amino acids. Losses at the gene ends were 8 bases for V and 8 bases for J; bases not matched to a gene: 15. The CDR3, as DNA: TGTGCCCGTAAGACTGCGGGGGGTCCAGGTACGCAGTATTTT. Encoded protein: CARKTAGGPGTQYF.